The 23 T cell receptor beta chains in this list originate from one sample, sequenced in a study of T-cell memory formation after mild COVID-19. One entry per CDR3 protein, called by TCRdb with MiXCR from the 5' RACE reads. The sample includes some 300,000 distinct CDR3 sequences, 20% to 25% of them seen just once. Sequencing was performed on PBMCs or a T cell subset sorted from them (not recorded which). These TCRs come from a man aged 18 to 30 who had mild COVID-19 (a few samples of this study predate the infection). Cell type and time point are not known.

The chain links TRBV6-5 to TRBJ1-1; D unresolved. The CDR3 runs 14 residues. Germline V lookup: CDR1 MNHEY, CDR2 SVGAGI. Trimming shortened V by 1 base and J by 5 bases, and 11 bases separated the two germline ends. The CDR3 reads CASSYFSGDTEAFF. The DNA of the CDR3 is TGTGCCAGCAGTTACTTCTCCGGGGATACTGAAGCTTTCTTT.

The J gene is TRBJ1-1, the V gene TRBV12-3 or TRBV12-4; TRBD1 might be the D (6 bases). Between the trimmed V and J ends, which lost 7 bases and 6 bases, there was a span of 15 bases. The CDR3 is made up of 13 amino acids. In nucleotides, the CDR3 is TGTGCCAGCACCTCGCCTGGGGGCCCTGAAGCTTTCTTT. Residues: CASTSPGGPEAFF.

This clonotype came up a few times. The DNA for the CDR3 is TGTGCCAGCAGGCGGGACGGTGCCTATAATTCACCCCTCCACTTT. Encoded protein: CASRRDGAYNSPLHF. J is TRBJ1-6 and V is TRBV7-9; D perhaps matches TRBD1 (5 bases). Germline V gene sequence: CDR1 SEHNR, CDR2 FQNEAQ (reference sequence). This CDR3 region has 15 residues. The V and J ends lost 6 bases and 2 bases respectively, with 11 bases between them.

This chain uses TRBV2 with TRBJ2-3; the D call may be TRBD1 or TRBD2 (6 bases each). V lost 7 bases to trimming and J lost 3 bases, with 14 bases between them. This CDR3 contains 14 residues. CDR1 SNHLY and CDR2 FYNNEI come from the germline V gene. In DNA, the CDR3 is TGTGCCAGCATAAAACAGGGAGGTACAGATACGCAGTATTTT. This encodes CASIKQGGTDTQYF.

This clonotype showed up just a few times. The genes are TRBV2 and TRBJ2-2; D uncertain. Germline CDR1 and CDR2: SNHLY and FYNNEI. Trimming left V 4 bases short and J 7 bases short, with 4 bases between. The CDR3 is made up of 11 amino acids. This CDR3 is CASSGDGELFF. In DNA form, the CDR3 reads TGTGCCAGCAGTGGGGACGGGGAGCTGTTTTTT.

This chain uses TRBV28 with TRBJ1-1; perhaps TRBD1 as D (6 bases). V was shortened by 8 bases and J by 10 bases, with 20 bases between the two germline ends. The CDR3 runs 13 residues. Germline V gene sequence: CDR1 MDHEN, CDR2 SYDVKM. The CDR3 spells CASGTQGRLRAFF. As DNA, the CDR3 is TGTGCCAGCGGTACACAGGGCCGTCTGAGAGCTTTCTTT. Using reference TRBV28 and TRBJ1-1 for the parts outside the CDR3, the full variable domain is DVKVTQSSRYLVKRTGEKVFLECVQDMDHENMFWYRQDPGLGLRLIYFSYDVKMKEKGDIPEGYSVSREKKERFSLILESASTNQTSMYLCASGTQGRLRAFFGQGTRLTVV.

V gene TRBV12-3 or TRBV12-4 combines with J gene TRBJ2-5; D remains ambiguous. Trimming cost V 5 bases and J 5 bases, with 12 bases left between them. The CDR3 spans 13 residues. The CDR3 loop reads CASSRVVGETQYF. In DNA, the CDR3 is TGTGCCAGCAGTCGAGTAGTCGGGGAGACCCAGTACTTC.

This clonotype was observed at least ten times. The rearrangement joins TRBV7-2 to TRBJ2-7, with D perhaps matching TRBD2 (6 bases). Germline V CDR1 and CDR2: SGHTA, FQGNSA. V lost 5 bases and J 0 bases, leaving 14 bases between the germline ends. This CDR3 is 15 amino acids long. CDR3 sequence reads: CASSRPGLGSYEQYF. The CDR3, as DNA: TGTGCCAGCAGCCGGCCGGGACTTGGCTCCTACGAGCAGTACTTC. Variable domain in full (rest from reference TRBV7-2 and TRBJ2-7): GAGVSQSPSNKVTEKGKDVELRCDPISGHTALYWYRQSLGQGLEFLIYFQGNSAPDKSGLPSDRFSAERTGGSVSTLTIQRTQQEDSAVYLCASSRPGLGSYEQYFGPGTRLTVT.

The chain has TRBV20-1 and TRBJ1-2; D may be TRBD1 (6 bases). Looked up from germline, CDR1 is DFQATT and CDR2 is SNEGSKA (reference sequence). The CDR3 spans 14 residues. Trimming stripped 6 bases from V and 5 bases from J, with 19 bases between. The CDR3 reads CSARDTTGKYGYTF. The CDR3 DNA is TGCAGTGCCAGGGACACAACCGGCAAGTATGGCTACACCTTC.

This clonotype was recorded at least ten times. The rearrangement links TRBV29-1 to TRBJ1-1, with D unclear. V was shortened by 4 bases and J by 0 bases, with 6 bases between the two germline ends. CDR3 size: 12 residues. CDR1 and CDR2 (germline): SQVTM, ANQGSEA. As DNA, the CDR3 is TGCAGCGTTGGGAGCATGAACACTGAAGCTTTCTTT. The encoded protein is CSVGSMNTEAFF.

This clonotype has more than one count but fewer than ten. CDR3 DNA: TGCGCCAGCAGCTTGGCGGGAGTCTATGGCTACACCTTC. This sequence encodes CASSLAGVYGYTF. This rearrangement joins TRBV5-1 to TRBJ1-2; D is undetermined. Per the germline V gene, CDR1 is SGHRS and CDR2 is YFSETQ. The V gene lost 0 bases and the J gene lost 4 bases, with 7 bases spanning the gap. The CDR3 extends over 13 amino acids.

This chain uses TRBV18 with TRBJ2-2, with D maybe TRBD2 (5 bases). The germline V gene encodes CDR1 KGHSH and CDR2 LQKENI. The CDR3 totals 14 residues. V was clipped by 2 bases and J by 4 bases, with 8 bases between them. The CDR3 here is CASSPKRATGELFF. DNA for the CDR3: TGTGCCAGCTCACCAAAGAGGGCCACCGGGGAGCTGTTTTTT.

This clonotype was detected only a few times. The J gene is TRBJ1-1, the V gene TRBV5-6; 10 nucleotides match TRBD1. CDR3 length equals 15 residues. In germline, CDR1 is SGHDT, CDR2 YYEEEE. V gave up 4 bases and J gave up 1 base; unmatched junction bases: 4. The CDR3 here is CASSIGTGANTEAFF. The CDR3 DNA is TGTGCCAGCAGCATCGGGACAGGGGCGAACACTGAAGCTTTCTTT.

DNA of the CDR3: TGTGCCAGCAGTTTTCTGGCGGTAAAGACCCAGTACTTC. Its translation: CASSFLAVKTQYF. The V call is TRBV12-3 or TRBV12-4, the J call TRBJ2-5; D call uncertain. This CDR3 contains 13 residues. V was trimmed by 3 bases and J by 6 bases, leaving 11 bases between them.

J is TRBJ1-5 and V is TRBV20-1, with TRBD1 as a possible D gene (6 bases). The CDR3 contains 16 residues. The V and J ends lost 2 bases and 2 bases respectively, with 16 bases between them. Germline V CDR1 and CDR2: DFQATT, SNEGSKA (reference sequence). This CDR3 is CSARKTGGNGNQPQHF. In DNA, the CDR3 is TGCAGTGCTAGAAAGACAGGAGGGAATGGCAATCAGCCCCAGCATTTT.

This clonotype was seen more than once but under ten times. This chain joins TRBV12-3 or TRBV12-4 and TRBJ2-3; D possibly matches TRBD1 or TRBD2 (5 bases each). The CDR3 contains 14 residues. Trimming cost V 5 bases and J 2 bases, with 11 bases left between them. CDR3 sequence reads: CASSGDGFTDTQYF. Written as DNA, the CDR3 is TGTGCCAGCAGTGGGGACGGGTTCACAGATACGCAGTATTTT.

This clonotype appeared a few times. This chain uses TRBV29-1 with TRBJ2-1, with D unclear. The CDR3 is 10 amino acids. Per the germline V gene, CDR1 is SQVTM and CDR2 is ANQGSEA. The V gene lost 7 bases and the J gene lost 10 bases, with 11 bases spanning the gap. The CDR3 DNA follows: TGCAGCGGAGGTTGGCAAGAGCAGTTCTTC. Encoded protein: CSGGWQEQFF.

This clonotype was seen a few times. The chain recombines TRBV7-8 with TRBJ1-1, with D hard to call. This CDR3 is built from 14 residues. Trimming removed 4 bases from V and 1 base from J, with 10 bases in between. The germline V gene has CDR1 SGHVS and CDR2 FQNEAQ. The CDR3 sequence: CASSSLAANTEAFF. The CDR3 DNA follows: TGTGCCAGCAGCTCGCTCGCGGCGAACACTGAAGCTTTCTTT. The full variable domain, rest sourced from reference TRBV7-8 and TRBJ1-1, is GAGVSQSPRYKVAKRGQDVALRCDPISGHVSLFWYQQALGQGPEFLTYFQNEAQLDKSGLPSDRFFAERPEGSVSTLKIQRTQQEDSAVYLCASSSLAANTEAFFGQGTRLTVV.

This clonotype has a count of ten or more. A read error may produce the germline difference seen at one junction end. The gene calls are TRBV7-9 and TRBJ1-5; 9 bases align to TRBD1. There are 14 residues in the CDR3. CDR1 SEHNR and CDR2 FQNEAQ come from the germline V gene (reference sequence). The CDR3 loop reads CASSAGTGNQPQHF. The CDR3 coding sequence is TGCGCCAGCAGCGCCGGGACAGGGAATCAGCCCCAGCATTTT.

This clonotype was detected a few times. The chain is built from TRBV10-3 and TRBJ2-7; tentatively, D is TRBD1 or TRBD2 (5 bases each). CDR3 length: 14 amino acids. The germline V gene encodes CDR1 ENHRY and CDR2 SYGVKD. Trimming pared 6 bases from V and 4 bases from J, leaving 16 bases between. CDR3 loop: CAISPQGPRYEQYF. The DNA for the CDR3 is TGTGCCATCAGCCCGCAGGGACCCCGATACGAGCAGTACTTC.

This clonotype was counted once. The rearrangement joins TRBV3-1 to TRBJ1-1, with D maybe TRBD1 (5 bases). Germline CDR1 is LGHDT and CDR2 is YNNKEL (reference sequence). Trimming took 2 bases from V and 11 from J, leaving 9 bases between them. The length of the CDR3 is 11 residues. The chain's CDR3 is CASSQLGDAFF. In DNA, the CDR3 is TGTGCCAGCAGCCAACTGGGGGACGCTTTCTTT. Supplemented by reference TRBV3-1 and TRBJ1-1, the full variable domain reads DTAVSQTPKYLVTQMGNDKSIKCEQNLGHDTMYWYKQDSKKFLKIMFSYNNKELIINETVPNRFSPKSPDKAHLNLHINSLELGDSAVYFCASSQLGDAFFGQGTRLTVV.

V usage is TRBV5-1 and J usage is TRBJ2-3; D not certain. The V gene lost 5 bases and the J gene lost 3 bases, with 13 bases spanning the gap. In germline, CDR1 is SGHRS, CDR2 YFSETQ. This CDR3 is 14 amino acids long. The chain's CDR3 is CASRPLSVTDTQYF. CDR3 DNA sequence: TGCGCCAGCAGGCCTCTTTCAGTGACAGATACGCAGTATTTT.

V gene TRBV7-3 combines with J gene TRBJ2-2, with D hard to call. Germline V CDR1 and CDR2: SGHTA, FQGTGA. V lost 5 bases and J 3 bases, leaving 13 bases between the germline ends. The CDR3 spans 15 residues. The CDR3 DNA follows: TGTGCCAGCAGCCCGCGGCCCACGGACACCGGGGAGCTGTTTTTT. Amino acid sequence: CASSPRPTDTGELFF.